This T cell receptor (beta chain) stems from a study of T cell repertoires in cytomegalovirus infection. Study details: Matching HLA type, along with CMV infection, was indicated by public TCR beta signatures.

This clonotype was found a few times. Its cognate antigen is unknown. TCRdb reanalysed the reads using MiXCR and keeps one entry per CDR3 protein. The sample consists of roughly 720,000 distinct CDR3 sequences, less than 40% of them appearing once. Germline V gene data show CDR1 as MDHEN and CDR2 as SYDVKM. The CDR3 spans 14 residues. Trimming took 7 bases from V and 2 from J, leaving 14 bases between them. Findings of the study overall: Cumulative public TCR beta family frequency identified carriers of CMV plus the relevant HLA. HLA-C-restricted CMV clonotypes gave the most frequent clonotype in two of eight donors.

The rearrangement uses TRBV28 and TRBJ1-1; no clear D. Sequencing input: PBMCs. The TCR comes from a human donor in good health (CMV status not recorded). Some clones in this sample may be carry-over from other donors' samples. The CDR3 loop is CASIPRRSNTEAFF. CDR3 nucleotide sequence: TGTGCCAGCATCCCCCGGCGGAGTAACACTGAAGCTTTCTTT.